What follows are 30 T cell receptor beta chains derived from one specimen sequenced in a study of tumor and adjacent non-tumor tissue in lung cancer. A modified ARM-PCR protocol with three rounds of nested PCR amplified TCRbeta. TCRdb reprocessed the multiplex PCR reads via MiXCR and lists one record per CDR3 protein. The repertoire holds 130,000 or so distinct CDR3 sequences, about 66% seen once, with over 10% in the top ten. RNA was extracted from bulk tissue without any cell sorting. Sequenced material: lung tumor tissue. The receptors were gathered from a man between 25 and 39 years old with non-small cell lung cancer.

As concerns this clonotype: This may come from a read error, since a much larger clone is one base off. V and J are TRBV6-1 and TRBJ2-1, with 10 positions matching TRBD2. The germline V gene encodes CDR1 MNHNS and CDR2 SASEGT. The CDR3 is 16 residues long. The CDR3: CASSWTSGSIYNKQFF. In DNA form, the CDR3 reads TGTGCCAGCAGTTGGACTAGCGGATCCATATACAATAAGCAGTTCTTC.

A word on this clonotype: This may be a read error, as it is one base from a much larger clone. The rearrangement links TRBV4-1 to TRBJ2-7; 8 bases are shared with TRBD2. The V gene end was trimmed by 2 bases and the J gene end by 2 bases; junction bases not matched to a gene: 8. The CDR3 sequence is 16 residues long. CDR1 MGHRA and CDR2 YSYEKL come from the germline V gene. DNA for the CDR3: TGCGCCAGCAGCCAATATGCTAGCGGGCCGACCTACGAGCAGTACTTC. It is translated as CASSQYASGPTYEQYF.

In the case of this clonotype: A much larger clone lies one base from this, so it may be a read error. The chain joins TRBV12-3 or TRBV12-4 to TRBJ2-5; 14 positions agree with TRBD2. The trim removed 7 bases at V and 5 bases at J, leaving 15 bases unmatched. This CDR3 is 18 amino acids long. The chain's CDR3 is CASTKGTSGRNSAETQYF. The CDR3 DNA sequence: TGTGCCAGCACAAAAGGGACTAGCGGGAGAAACTCGGCTGAGACCCAGTACTTC.

This clonotype was detected ten times or more. This chain uses TRBV11-1 with TRBJ1-1; 7 bases are a match to TRBD1. CDR1 SGHAT and CDR2 FQDESV come from the germline V gene (reference sequence). This CDR3 is built from 14 residues. The V gene end was trimmed by 7 bases and the J gene end by 1 base; junction bases not matched to a gene: 6. The CDR3 DNA sequence: TGTGCCAGCACCTTGACAGGGAGGAACACTGAAGCTTTCTTT. Translation gives CASTLTGRNTEAFF.

A remark on this clonotype: The CDR3 carries no conserved terminal phenylalanine or tryptophan, so it likely arises from a read error. This chain uses TRBV29-1 with TRBJ2-5; D gene ambiguous. CDR1 SQVTM and CDR2 ANQGSEA come from the germline V gene. The CDR3 is made up of 13 amino acids. The CDR3 DNA sequence: TGCAGTGTTGAACGCCCAAACCAAGAGACCCAGTACTTA. It translates to CSVERPNQETQYL.

A remark on this clonotype: Since a much larger clone is just one base distant, this may be a read error. The chain joins TRBV29-1 to TRBJ2-1; D gene uncertain. CDR3 length: 12 residues. CDR1 is SQVTM and CDR2 is ANQGSEA in the germline V gene. This chain's CDR3 is CNVVRTSNEQFF. The CDR3 DNA reads TGCAACGTTGTGCGGACGAGCAATGAGCAGTTCTTC.

As concerns this clonotype: A much larger clone is a single base away; this may be a read error. This chain connects TRBV20-1 to TRBJ1-2; TRBD1 matches at 10 bases. Trimming cost V 1 base and J 7 bases; bases outside gene matches: 9. The germline CDR1 and CDR2 sequences are DFQATT and SNEGSKA (reference sequence). CDR3 length equals 15 residues. The CDR3 is CSARVMTGGVGGYTF. In DNA, the CDR3 is TGCAGTGCTAGAGTTATGACAGGGGGCGTCGGTGGCTACACCTTC.

This sequence joins TRBV5-1 and TRBJ2-3, with 10 nucleotides matching TRBD2. The CDR3 sequence is 13 residues long. J lost 5 bases, V lost 5 bases, and 2 bases had no gene match. Looked up from germline, CDR1 is SGHRS and CDR2 is YFSETQ. CDR3 sequence (DNA): TGCGCCAGCAGAACTAGCGGGGAAGATACGCAGTATTTT. Amino acid sequence: CASRTSGEDTQYF.

This clonotype was picked up many times. The rearrangement joins TRBV29-1 to TRBJ1-4; D is unclear. V lost 4 bases to trimming and J lost 2 bases, with 5 bases between them. The CDR3 has 12 residues. Germline values: CDR1 SQVTM, CDR2 ANQGSEA. The CDR3 reads CSVASTNEKLFF. In DNA form, the CDR3 reads TGCAGCGTTGCAAGTACTAATGAAAAACTGTTTTTT.

Worth noting for this clonotype: This may stem from a read error, because a much larger clone lies one nucleotide away. The chain couples TRBV5-6 to TRBJ2-1; 7 positions match TRBD2. The length of the CDR3 is 13 residues. In germline, CDR1 is SGHDT, CDR2 YYEEEE. The DNA of the CDR3 is TGTGCCGGCAGCGGGGATTCCTACAATGAGCAGTTCTTC. Protein product: CAGSGDSYNEQFF.

This clonotype was seen at least ten times. J is TRBJ1-1 and V is TRBV11-2, with 8 bases matching TRBD1. The CDR3 spans 18 residues. V gave up 0 bases and J gave up 0 bases; unmatched junction bases: 9. The germline V gene has CDR1 SGHAT and CDR2 FQNNGV. CDR3 in amino acids: CASSLDLGQAGMNTEAFF. The CDR3 nucleotides are TGTGCCAGCAGCTTAGATTTGGGACAGGCTGGAATGAACACTGAAGCTTTCTTT.

A note on this clonotype: Germline and junction disagree at one end, which may indicate a read error. The chain joins TRBV5-6 to TRBJ2-3; D unclear. CDR1 is SGHDT and CDR2 is YYEEEE in the germline V gene. The CDR3 has 11 residues. CDR3 protein: CVSSLSDTQYF. DNA for the CDR3: TGTGTCAGCAGCTTGTCAGATACGCAGTATTTT.

Worth noting for this clonotype: A much larger clone sits a single nucleotide away, making a read error possible. The chain joins TRBV5-6 to TRBJ2-3; perhaps TRBD1 as D (5 bases). The CDR3 length is 13 residues. Germline CDR1 reads SGHDT; CDR2 reads YYEEEE. CDR3 nucleotide sequence: TGTGCCAACAGCGTAGACAGAACAGATACGCAGTATTTT. It translates to CANSVDRTDTQYF.

The chain has TRBV11-2 and TRBJ2-4; 13 nucleotides match TRBD2. Trimming removed 5 bases from V and 3 bases from J; junction bases left unmatched: 10. There are 18 residues in the CDR3. Germline CDR1 is SGHAT and CDR2 is FQNNGV. The CDR3 DNA sequence: TGTGCCAGCAGCCTTGGGACTAGCGGGATTCTAGGCAAAAACATTCAGTACTTC. It encodes CASSLGTSGILGKNIQYF.

Points on this clonotype: A junction boundary mismatches the germline segment, possibly from a read error. The V gene is TRBV11-1, the J gene TRBJ2-6, with a tentative D call TRBD1 (5 bases). The CDR3 is made up of 14 amino acids. Germline lookup yields CDR1 SGHAT and CDR2 FQDESV (reference sequence). The CDR3 DNA reads TGTGCCAGCAGCTTACTCTCTGGGGCCTACGTCCTGACTTTC. Translating gives CASSLLSGAYVLTF.

To note about this clonotype: Just one base apart from a much larger clone, this may be a read error. The chain uses TRBV12-3 or TRBV12-4 and TRBJ1-1; no clear D gene. The length of the CDR3 is 13 residues. The chain's CDR3 is CASSLRGNIEAFF. CDR3 DNA: TGTGCCAGCAGTTTACGAGGGAACATTGAAGCTTTCTTT.

Points on this clonotype: It may be a read error: a sequence one base away is much more abundant. The rearrangement links TRBV6-5 to TRBJ2-1; TRBD1 is a possible D gene (6 bases). CDR1 and CDR2 from the germline V gene are MNHEY and SVGAGI. CDR3 length: 12 amino acids. CDR3 in DNA: TGTGCCAGCACCAAGTGGGACAATGTGCAGTTCTTC. Translation: CASTKWDNVQFF.

The table lists this clonotype with a count of one. Possible read error: a much larger clone is one base away. CDR3 in amino acids: CASNLVQGASGRSREQYF. The DNA for the CDR3 is TGTGCCAGCAACTTGGTCCAGGGGGCTAGCGGGAGATCTCGGGAGCAGTACTTC. This rearrangement joins TRBV5-6 to TRBJ2-7, with TRBD2 matching over 10 bases. The germline CDR1 and CDR2 sequences are SGHDT and YYEEEE. This CDR3 has 18 residues.

As regards this clonotype: A much larger clone lies one base from this, so it may be a read error. This chain connects TRBV12-3 or TRBV12-4 to TRBJ1-2; 10 nucleotides match TRBD1. The V and J ends lost 6 bases and 6 bases, in that order; junction bases with no gene match: 16. The CDR3 has 17 residues. CDR3 sequence: CASRADGTGDAINGYTF. CDR3 nucleotide sequence: TGTGCCAGCAGGGCAGATGGGACAGGGGACGCGATTAATGGCTACACCTTC.

Many counts were recorded for this clonotype. J is TRBJ2-7 and V is TRBV6-5; TRBD2 agrees at 13 bases. J gave up 2 bases and V 0 bases, and 1 base lay outside the gene matches. Germline loops: CDR1 MNHEY, CDR2 SVGAGI. The CDR3 is 16 amino acids. The CDR3 DNA reads TGTGCCAGCAGTTACTCGACTAGCGGGGGGACCTACGAGCAGTACTTC. The encoded protein is CASSYSTSGGTYEQYF.

In this sample, this clonotype turned up many times. In DNA form, the CDR3 reads TGCAGTGCTAGGGAGCTGGGATCCAAAAACATTCAGTACTTC. As protein: CSARELGSKNIQYF. The chain uses TRBV20-1 and TRBJ2-4; D unclear. Trimming removed 3 bases from V and 2 bases from J, with 11 bases in between. This CDR3 spans 14 amino acids. Germline CDR1 and CDR2: DFQATT and SNEGSKA (reference sequence).

This clonotype occurred many times. The chain couples TRBV20-1 to TRBJ2-1; D assignment may be TRBD1 or TRBD2 (6 bases each). The V and J ends lost 5 bases and 7 bases respectively, with 15 bases between them. CDR1 DFQATT and CDR2 SNEGSKA come from the germline V gene (reference sequence). The CDR3 runs 13 residues. The CDR3 loop is CSALEGGSNEQFF. CDR3 nucleotide sequence: TGCAGTGCTCTTGAGGGGGGATCTAATGAGCAGTTCTTC.

This clonotype has just one count. V is TRBV11-1 and J is TRBJ2-2; maybe TRBD2 (6 bases). Germline CDR1 and CDR2: SGHAT and FQDESV (reference sequence). Trimming took 7 bases from V and 5 from J, leaving 17 bases between them. The CDR3 has 15 amino acids. CDR3 protein: CASNSSPRGTGELFF. DNA of the CDR3: TGTGCCAGCAACTCAAGCCCACGGGGGACCGGGGAGCTGTTTTTT.

At least ten counts were recorded for this clonotype. V gene TRBV20-1 combines with J gene TRBJ2-3, with D unresolved. V gave up 7 bases and J gave up 3 bases, with 14 bases separating them. The germline gives CDR1 DFQATT, CDR2 SNEGSKA (reference sequence). The CDR3 consists of 13 residues. As DNA, the CDR3 is TGCAGTGGCCGACCCGGAGAGACAGATACGCAGTATTTT. Translated, it gives CSGRPGETDTQYF.

As regards this clonotype: A much larger clone sits a single nucleotide away, making a read error possible. This chain joins TRBV20-1 and TRBJ1-4; tentatively, D is TRBD1 (5 bases). The CDR3 contains 12 residues. From germline, CDR1 is DFQATT and CDR2 SNEGSKA (reference sequence). CDR3 protein: CTVLGRNEKLFF. In DNA form, the CDR3 reads TGCACTGTGCTGGGACGAAATGAAAAACTGTTTTTT.

Turning to this clonotype: Germline is not matched at one junction end, which may reflect a read error. The V and J genes are TRBV11-3 and TRBJ2-2; tentatively, D is TRBD2 (5 bases). The length of the CDR3 is 12 residues. From germline, CDR1 is SGHNT and CDR2 YENEEA. As DNA, the CDR3 is TGTGCCAGCAGCTATGACGCCTGGGAGCTGCTTTTT. It is translated as CASSYDAWELLF.

In regard to this clonotype: Its ends do not fully match the called genes, so a read error is possible. The genes are TRBV5-4 and TRBJ1-1, with D possibly being TRBD1 (5 bases). CDR1 and CDR2 from the germline V gene are SGHNT and YYREEE (reference sequence). The CDR3 has 17 amino acids. CDR3 amino acids: CASSLGGVGRLNIEAFF. The CDR3 coding sequence is TGTGCCAGCAGCTTGGGGGGGGTCGGACGGTTGAACATTGAAGCTTTCTTT.

Turning to this clonotype: A much larger clone is a single base away; this may be a read error. J is TRBJ1-3 and V is TRBV6-5; D is unresolved. This CDR3 region has 15 residues. Germline CDR1 is MNHEY and CDR2 is SVGAGI. The CDR3 here is CVSSYDTVPGNTIYF. As DNA, the CDR3 is TGTGTCAGCAGTTACGATACAGTACCTGGAAACACCATATATTTT.

The rearrangement uses TRBV11-2 and TRBJ2-5; a possible D gene is TRBD1 (6 bases). Deletions cut 7 bases from V and 1 base from J, with 19 bases between. The germline V gene encodes CDR1 SGHAT and CDR2 FQNNGV. This CDR3 contains 16 residues. In DNA form, the CDR3 reads TGTGCCAGCAAAACATCCCCGGGACACCCCCAAGAGACCCAGTACTTC. Its translation is CASKTSPGHPQETQYF.

Ten or more counts support this clonotype. The genes are TRBV5-4 and TRBJ1-1; no reliable D call. Germline V CDR1 and CDR2: SGHNT, YYREEE (reference sequence). Trimming cost V 3 bases and J 0 bases, with 6 bases left between them. The CDR3 is 13 amino acids. The CDR3 DNA sequence: TGTGCCAGCAGCTCCAGCATGAACACTGAAGCTTTCTTT. Protein product: CASSSSMNTEAFF.